The clone carrying this T cell receptor beta chain was recorded many times. The data stem from a study of early T cells in non-severe SARS-CoV-2 infection. Study-level background: Chains were unpaired, as sequencing was done on bulk RNA from unsorted whole blood.

In the library, individual cDNA molecules carried attached unique molecular identifiers. TCRdb itself ran the 5' RACE reads through MiXCR, one entry per CDR3 protein. The sample consists of nearly 50,000 distinct CDR3 sequences, roughly 6.2% of them appearing once. CDR1 KGHDR and CDR2 SFDVKD come from the germline V gene. The CDR3 length is 17 residues. The ends lost 7 bases at V and 1 base at J; junction bases unmatched: 12. This sequence joins TRBV24-1 and TRBJ2-5, with TRBD1 matching 9 bases. This clonotype was sampled from an adult who was a healthcare worker with PCR-confirmed SARS-CoV-2 infection or an uninfected control (not recorded which). The starting material was whole blood, obtained at baseline. The CDR3 DNA reads as TGTGCCACCAGGCCCGGGACAGGGAAGAAGGGCCAAGAGACCCAGTACTTC. Encoded protein: CATRPGTGKKGQETQYF.